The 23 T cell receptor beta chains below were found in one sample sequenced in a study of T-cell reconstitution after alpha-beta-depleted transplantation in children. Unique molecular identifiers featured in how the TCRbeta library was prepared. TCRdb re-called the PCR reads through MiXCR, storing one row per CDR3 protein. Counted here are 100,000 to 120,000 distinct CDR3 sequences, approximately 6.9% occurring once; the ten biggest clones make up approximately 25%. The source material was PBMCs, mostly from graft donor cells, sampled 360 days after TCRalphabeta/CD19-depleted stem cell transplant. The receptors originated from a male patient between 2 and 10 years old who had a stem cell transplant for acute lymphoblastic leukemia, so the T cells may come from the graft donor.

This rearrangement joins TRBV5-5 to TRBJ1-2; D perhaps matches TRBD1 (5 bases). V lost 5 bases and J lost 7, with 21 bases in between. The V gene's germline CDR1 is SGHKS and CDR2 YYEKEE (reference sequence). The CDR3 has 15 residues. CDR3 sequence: CASRHLSGKKSGYTF. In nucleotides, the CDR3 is TGTGCCAGCAGACACCTATCAGGGAAGAAAAGTGGCTACACCTTC.

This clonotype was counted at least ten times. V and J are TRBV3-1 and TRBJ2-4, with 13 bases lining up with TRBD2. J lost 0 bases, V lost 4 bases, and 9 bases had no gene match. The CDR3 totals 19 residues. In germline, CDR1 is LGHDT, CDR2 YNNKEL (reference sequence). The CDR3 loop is CASSPGLAGAYLAKNIQYF. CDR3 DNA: TGTGCCAGCAGCCCAGGACTAGCGGGGGCCTACCTAGCCAAAAACATTCAGTACTTC.

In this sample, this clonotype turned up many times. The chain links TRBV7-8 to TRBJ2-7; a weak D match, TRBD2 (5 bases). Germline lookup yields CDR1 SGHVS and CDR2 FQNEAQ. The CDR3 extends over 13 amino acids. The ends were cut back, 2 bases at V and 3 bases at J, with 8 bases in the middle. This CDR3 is CASSLNGDYEQYF. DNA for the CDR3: TGTGCCAGCAGCTTAAACGGGGACTACGAGCAGTACTTC. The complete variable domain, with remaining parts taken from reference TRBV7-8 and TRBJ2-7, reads GAGVSQSPRYKVAKRGQDVALRCDPISGHVSLFWYQQALGQGPEFLTYFQNEAQLDKSGLPSDRFFAERPEGSVSTLKIQRTQQEDSAVYLCASSLNGDYEQYFGPGTRLTVT.

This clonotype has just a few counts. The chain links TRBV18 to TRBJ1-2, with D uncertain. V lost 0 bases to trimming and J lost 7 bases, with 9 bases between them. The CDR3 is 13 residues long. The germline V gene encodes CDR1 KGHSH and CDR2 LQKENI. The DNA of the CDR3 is TGTGCCAGCTCACCACCGAAGGGTTCTGGCTACACCTTC. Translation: CASSPPKGSGYTF.

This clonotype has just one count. The CDR3 loop is CASGSRSGGANEQFF. CDR3 nucleotide sequence: TGTGCCAGCGGCTCCCGGAGCGGGGGGGCGAATGAGCAGTTCTTC. The genes are TRBV5-8 and TRBJ2-1; TRBD2 agrees at 10 bases. The CDR3 is 15 residues long. J lost 7 bases, V lost 7 bases, and 11 bases had no gene match. CDR1 and CDR2 (germline): SGHTS, YDEGEE.

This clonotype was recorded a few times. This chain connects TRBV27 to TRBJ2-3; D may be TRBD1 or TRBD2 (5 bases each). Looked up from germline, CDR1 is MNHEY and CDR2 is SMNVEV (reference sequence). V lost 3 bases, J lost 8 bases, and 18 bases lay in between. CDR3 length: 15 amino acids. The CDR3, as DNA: TGTGCCAGCAGTTTGGCCCAAGGGGTTGGGGGTACGCAGTATTTT. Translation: CASSLAQGVGGTQYF.

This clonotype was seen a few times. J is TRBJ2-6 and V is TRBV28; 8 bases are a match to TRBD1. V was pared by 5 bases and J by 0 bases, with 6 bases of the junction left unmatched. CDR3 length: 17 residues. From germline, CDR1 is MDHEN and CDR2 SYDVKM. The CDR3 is CASSRDRQRSGANVLTF. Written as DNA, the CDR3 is TGTGCCAGCAGTCGGGACAGGCAACGCTCTGGGGCCAACGTCCTGACTTTC.

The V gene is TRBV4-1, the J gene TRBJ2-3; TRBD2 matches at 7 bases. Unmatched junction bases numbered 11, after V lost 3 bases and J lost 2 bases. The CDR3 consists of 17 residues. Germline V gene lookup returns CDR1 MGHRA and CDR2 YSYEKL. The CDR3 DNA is TGCGCCAGCAGCCACCCCCCGAGTAGCGGGTCCACAGATACGCAGTATTTT. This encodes CASSHPPSSGSTDTQYF.

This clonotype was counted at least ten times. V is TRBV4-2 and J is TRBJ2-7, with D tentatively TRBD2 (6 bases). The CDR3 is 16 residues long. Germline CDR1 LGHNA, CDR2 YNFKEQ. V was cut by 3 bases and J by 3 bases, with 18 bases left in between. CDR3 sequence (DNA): TGTGCCAGCAGCCATATCCGGGACTCCTACGACTACGAGCAGTACTTC. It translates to CASSHIRDSYDYEQYF.

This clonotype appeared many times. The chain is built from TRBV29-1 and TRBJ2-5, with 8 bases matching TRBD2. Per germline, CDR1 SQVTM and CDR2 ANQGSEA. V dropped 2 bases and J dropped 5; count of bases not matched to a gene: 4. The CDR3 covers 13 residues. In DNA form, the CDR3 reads TGCAGCGTTGAATTAACGGGGGGGGAGACCCAGTACTTC. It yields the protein CSVELTGGETQYF.

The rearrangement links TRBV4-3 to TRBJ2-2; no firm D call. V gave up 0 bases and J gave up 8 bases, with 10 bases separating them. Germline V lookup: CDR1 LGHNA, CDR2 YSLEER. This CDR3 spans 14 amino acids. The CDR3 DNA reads TGCGCCAGCAGCCAAGATGTAGGGCTGGGGGAGCTGTTTTTT. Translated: CASSQDVGLGELFF.

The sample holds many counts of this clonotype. For the CDR3, the DNA is TGTGCCAGCAGCCCTCCTGTTTGGGATGAGCAGTTCTTC. Encoded protein: CASSPPVWDEQFF. The chain recombines TRBV5-6 with TRBJ2-1; unclear D gene. V lost 4 bases, J lost 8 bases, and 13 bases lay in between. The CDR3 runs 13 residues. The V gene's germline CDR1 is SGHDT and CDR2 YYEEEE.

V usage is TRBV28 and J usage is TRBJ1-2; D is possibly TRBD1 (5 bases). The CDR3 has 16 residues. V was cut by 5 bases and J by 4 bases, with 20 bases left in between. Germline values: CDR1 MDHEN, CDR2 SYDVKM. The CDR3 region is CASSPTGAGLSYGYTF. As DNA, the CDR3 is TGTGCCAGCAGTCCAACCGGCGCAGGGCTGTCCTATGGCTACACCTTC.

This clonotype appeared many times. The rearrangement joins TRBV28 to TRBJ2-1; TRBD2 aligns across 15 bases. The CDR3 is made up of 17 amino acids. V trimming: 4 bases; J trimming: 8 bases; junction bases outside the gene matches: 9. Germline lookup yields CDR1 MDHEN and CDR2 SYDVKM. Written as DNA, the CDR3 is TGTGCCAGCAGTTCCTTTGGACTAGCGGGGGGGGAGGATGAGCAGTTCTTC. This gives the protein CASSSFGLAGGEDEQFF.

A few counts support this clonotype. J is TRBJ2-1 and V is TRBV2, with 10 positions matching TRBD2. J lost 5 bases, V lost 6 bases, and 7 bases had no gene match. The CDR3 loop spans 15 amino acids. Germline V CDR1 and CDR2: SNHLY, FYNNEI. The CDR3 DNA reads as TGTGCCAGCAGCTCTTCTAGCGGGGGTGACAATGAGCAGTTCTTC. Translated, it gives CASSSSSGGDNEQFF. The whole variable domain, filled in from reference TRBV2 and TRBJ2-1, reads EPEVTQTPSHQVTQMGQEVILRCVPISNHLYFYWYRQILGQKVEFLVSFYNNEISEKSEIFDDQFSVERPDGSNFTLKIRSTKLEDSAMYFCASSSSSGGDNEQFFGPGTRLTVL.

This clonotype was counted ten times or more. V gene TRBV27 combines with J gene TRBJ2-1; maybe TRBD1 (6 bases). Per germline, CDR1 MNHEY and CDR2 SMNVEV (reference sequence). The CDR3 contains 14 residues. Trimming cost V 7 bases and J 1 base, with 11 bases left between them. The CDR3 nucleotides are TGTGCCAGCACTACAGGGAGTTCCTACAATGAGCAGTTCTTC. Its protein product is CASTTGSSYNEQFF.

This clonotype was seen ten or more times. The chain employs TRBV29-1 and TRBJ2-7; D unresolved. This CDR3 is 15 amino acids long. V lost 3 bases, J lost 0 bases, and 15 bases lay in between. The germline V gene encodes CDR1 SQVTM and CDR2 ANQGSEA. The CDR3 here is CSVELAGLSSYEQYF. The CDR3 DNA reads TGCAGCGTTGAGTTAGCAGGTCTGAGCTCCTACGAGCAGTACTTC.

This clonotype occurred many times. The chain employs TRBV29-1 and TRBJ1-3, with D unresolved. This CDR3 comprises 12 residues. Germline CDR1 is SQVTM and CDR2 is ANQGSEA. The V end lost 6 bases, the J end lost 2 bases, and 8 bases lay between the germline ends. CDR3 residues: CSVSPTGNTIYF. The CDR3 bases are TGCAGCGTGTCGCCGACTGGAAACACCATATATTTT.

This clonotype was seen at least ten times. In nucleotides, the CDR3 is TGCAGCGCTGGGACTAGCGGGAAGTTGAGCGAGCAGTACTTC. Encoded protein: CSAGTSGKLSEQYF. The gene calls are TRBV29-1 and TRBJ2-7; 13 bases fit TRBD2. The CDR3 totals 14 residues. The V gene's germline CDR1 is SQVTM and CDR2 ANQGSEA. J was trimmed by 6 bases and V by 7 bases; bases with no gene match: 9.

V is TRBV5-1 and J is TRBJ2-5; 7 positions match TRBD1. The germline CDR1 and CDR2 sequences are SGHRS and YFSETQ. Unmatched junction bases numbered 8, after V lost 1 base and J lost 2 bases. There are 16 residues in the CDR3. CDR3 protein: CASSLTGERKQETQYF. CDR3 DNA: TGCGCCAGCAGCTTGACAGGGGAACGGAAGCAAGAGACCCAGTACTTC.

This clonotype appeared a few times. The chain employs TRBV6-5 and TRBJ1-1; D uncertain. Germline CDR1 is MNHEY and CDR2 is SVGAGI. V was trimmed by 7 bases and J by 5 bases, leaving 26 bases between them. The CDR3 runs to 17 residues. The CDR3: CASTASGKGMSTTEAFF. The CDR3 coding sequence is TGTGCCAGCACGGCCTCCGGGAAAGGGATGAGTACGACTGAAGCTTTCTTT.

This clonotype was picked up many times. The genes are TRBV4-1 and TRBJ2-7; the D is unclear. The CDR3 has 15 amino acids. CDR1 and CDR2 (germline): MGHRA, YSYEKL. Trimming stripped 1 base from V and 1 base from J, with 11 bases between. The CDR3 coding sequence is TGCGCCAGCAGCCAAGTGGTGTTTAAGTCCTACGAGCAGTACTTC. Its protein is CASSQVVFKSYEQYF.

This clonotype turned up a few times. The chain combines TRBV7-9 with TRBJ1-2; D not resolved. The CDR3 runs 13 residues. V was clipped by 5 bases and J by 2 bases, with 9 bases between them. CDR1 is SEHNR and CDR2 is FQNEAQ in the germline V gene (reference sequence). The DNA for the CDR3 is TGTGCCAGCAGCCTCGATTTCAACTATGGCTACACCTTC. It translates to CASSLDFNYGYTF.